This TCR beta chain was sequenced for a study of shared clonotypes between healthy human individuals. The assay used deep level. Each unsorted PBMC replicate got 300 ng genomic DNA, roughly 30,000 genomes. Generated by immunoSEQ multiplex PCR, the TCRdb table keeps only in-frame clones and is missing some. Here the sample spans about 480,000 clones, 75% to 80% being singletons. Every contributor of samples was a Caucasian grown-up residing in Nashville, Tennessee. Looked up from germline, CDR1 is LNHDA and CDR2 is SQIVND (reference sequence). The V gene lost 10 bases and the J gene lost 2 bases, with 15 bases spanning the gap. The CDR3 has 14 amino acids.

The TCR was taken from a woman between 40 and 50 years old in good health. Some clones in this sample may be carry-over from other donors' samples. The V gene is TRBV19, the J gene TRBJ1-5; D might be TRBD1 (5 bases). The sample consisted of PBMCs. CDR3 region: CATQLGGGNQPQHF. CDR3 DNA: TGTGCCACCCAGCTCGGGGGAGGCAATCAGCCCCAGCATTTT. Variable domain in full (rest from reference TRBV19 and TRBJ1-5): DGGITQSPKYLFRKEGQNVTLSCEQNLNHDAMYWYRQDPGQGLRLIYYSQIVNDFQKGDIAEGYSVSREKKESFPLTVTSAQKNPTAFYLCATQLGGGNQPQHFGDGTRLSIL.